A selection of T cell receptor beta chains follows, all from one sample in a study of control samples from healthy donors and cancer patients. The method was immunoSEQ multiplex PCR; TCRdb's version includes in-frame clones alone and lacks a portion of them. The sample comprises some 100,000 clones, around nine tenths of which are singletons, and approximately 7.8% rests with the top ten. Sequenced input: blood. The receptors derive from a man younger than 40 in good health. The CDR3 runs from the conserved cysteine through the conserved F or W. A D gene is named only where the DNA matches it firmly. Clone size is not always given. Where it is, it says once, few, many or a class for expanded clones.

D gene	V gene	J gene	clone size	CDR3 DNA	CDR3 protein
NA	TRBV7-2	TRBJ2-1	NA	TGTGCCAGCAGCTTAGTCCAGGGCTTTGACGAGCAGTTCTTC	CASSLVQGFDEQFF
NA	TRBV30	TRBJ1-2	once	TGTGCCGGGAAGAGCCTTGCTAACTATGGCTACACCTTC	CAGKSLANYGYTF
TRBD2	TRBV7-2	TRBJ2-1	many	TGTGCCAGCAGCGATCGGACTAGCGGGGTCCACAATGAGCAGTTCTTC	CASSDRTSGVHNEQFF
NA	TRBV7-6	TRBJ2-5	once	TGTGCCAGCAGCTTAAGGGTGAAAGAGACCCAGTACTTC	CASSLRVKETQYF
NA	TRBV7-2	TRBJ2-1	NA	TGTGCCAGCAGCTCGAGGGTGAGGCGCAATGAGCAGTTCTTC	CASSSRVRRNEQFF
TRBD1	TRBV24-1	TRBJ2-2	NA	TGTGCCACCGGACAGGGAGCGAACACCGGGGAGCTGTTTTTT	CATGQGANTGELFF
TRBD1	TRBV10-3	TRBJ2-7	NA	TGTGCCATCAGTGAGCCCGGGACAGACGAGCAGTACTTC	CAISEPGTDEQYF
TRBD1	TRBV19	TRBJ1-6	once	TGTGCCAGTAGTCTCCGATCCCAAGACAGGGGGAGCTCCTATAATTCACCCCTCCACTTT	CASSLRSQDRGSSYNSPLHF
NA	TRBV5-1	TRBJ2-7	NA	TGCGCCAGCAGCTTGGCACCAGGAGCGTCCTACGAGCAGTACTTC	CASSLAPGASYEQYF
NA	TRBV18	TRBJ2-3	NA	TGTGCCAGCTCACCACCGGGTGACAGCACAGATACGCAGTATTTT	CASSPPGDSTDTQYF
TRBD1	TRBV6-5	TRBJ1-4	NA	TGTGCCAGCAGCAAGTTTAGGGGGCCGGATGAAAAACTGTTTTTT	CASSKFRGPDEKLFF
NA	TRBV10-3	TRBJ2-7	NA	TGTGCCATCAGTGAGAGGGGCGGCGACGAGCAGTACTTC	CAISERGGDEQYF
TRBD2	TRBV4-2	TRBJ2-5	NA	TGTGCCAGCAGCCAAGCTGGTCCGGGGGGGCCCGGGGAGACCCAGTACTTC	CASSQAGPGGPGETQYF
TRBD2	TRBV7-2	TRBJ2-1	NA	TGTGCCAGCAGCCCTAGGACTAGCGGGAGGTTCGGTGAGCAGTTCTTC	CASSPRTSGRFGEQFF
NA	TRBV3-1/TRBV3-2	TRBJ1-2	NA	TGTGCCAGCAGCCAAGATATCAAGCCCGGGTGGGTTAACTATGGCTACACCTTC	CASSQDIKPGWVNYGYTF
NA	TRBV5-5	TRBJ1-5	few	TGTGCCAGCAGCTTGGGACAGAACAATCAGCCCCAGCATTTT	CASSLGQNNQPQHF
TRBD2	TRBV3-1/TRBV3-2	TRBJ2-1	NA	TGTGCCAGCCGACTAGCGGGAGGGTCTTACAATGAGCAGTTCTTC	CASRLAGGSYNEQFF
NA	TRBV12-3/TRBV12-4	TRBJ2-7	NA	TGTGCCAGCAGTTTCGGGCGGAACTACGAGCAGTACTTC	CASSFGRNYEQYF
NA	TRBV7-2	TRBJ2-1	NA	TGTGCCAGCAGCTTAGTGGCATACTCCTACAATGAGCAGTTCTTC	CASSLVAYSYNEQFF
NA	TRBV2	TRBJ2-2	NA	TGTGCCAGCAGCCCCTTATCCGGGACCGGGGAGCTGTTTTTT	CASSPLSGTGELFF
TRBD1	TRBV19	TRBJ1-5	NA	TGTGCCAGTAGTATTTCGCTTGGGACAGGGGGGTATCAGCCCCAGCATTTT	CASSISLGTGGYQPQHF
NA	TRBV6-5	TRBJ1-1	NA	TGTGCCAGCAGTCCTACAGGGTTAGAAGCTTTCTTT	CASSPTGLEAFF
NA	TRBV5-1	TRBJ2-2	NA	TGCGCCAGCAGCTTGGATCCAGGGAACACCGGGGAGCTGTTTTTT	CASSLDPGNTGELFF
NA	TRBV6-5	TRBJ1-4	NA	TGTGCCAGCAGTTACGACTCCGGGCTGTCTGAAAAACTGTTTTTT	CASSYDSGLSEKLFF
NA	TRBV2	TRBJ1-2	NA	TGTGCCAGCAGTGATGACAGAGCGAGGCCTGGCTACACCTTC	CASSDDRARPGYTF